This entry concerns a single TCR beta chain. The target antigen is unknown. The sample originates from a study of CD8 T cells in ankylosing spondylitis. Study results and limitations: In ankylosing spondylitis blood, a motif of roughly 8 highly homologous TCR beta variants appeared characteristic.

One entry per CDR3 protein, called by TCRdb with MiXCR from the 5' RACE reads. The sample gives roughly 700,000 distinct CDR3 sequences, over 15% of which show up once; around a fifth is in the top ten. In germline, CDR1 is SNHLY, CDR2 FYNNEI. Trimming removed 4 bases at V and 3 bases at J, with 10 bases between. The CDR3 runs to 15 residues. The sequence was obtained from a male donor with ankylosing spondylitis. The sample taken for sequencing was blood, either unsorted or a sorted T cell fraction (not recorded which). V and J are TRBV2 and TRBJ2-6; D is possibly TRBD1 (5 bases). The CDR3, as DNA: TGTGCCAGCAGTGTAGCAGGGTATGGGGCCAACGTCCTGACTTTC. This codes for CASSVAGYGANVLTF.